This T cell receptor beta chain was retrieved from a study of response to subunit inactivated influenza vaccine. Notes on the study in general: It was the authors' suggestion that each seasonal influenza vaccination recruits few new T cells.

CDR3 size: 14 residues. Germline trimming cut 7 bases from V and 10 bases from J; bases unmatched to any gene: 13. CDR1 and CDR2 (germline): SGHAT, FQDESV (reference sequence). About this clonotype itself: No antigen is known for it.

TCRdb independently ran MiXCR on the RT-PCR reads; one entry per CDR3 protein. The profile shows around 600,000 distinct CDR3 sequences, over 9% of them singletons. A further study also used this sample, focusing on T cells expressing NK-cell markers. That report adds: TCR beta cDNA was generated via 5'RACE template switching incorporating UMIs. Researchers got TCR beta repertoires out of sorted CD3+CD56+NKG2C+, CD3+CD56+NKG2C- and CD3+CD56-NKG2C+ T cells. Seven of the eight sequenced donors were classified as HCMV-seropositive, and one was classified as seronegative. Four donors' CD3+CD56-NKG2C+ cells were dominated by the same clonotypes.

The sample in question was PBMCs from blood, obtained on the day of vaccination. The clonotype was recovered from a man between 45 and 60 years old who received an inactivated influenza vaccine. The J gene is TRBJ2-1, the V gene TRBV11-1, with 7 bases lining up with TRBD2. CDR3: CASMLGTTMGEQFF. CDR3 nucleotides: TGTGCCAGCATGTTGGGGACTACCATGGGGGAGCAGTTCTTC.